In its sample, the clone carrying this T cell receptor beta chain was seen a few times. Its antigen is not identified. The sample originates from a study of T-cell memory formation after mild COVID-19. Employing constant-segment primers, 5'RACE generated TCR alpha and TCR beta cDNA libraries bearing sample barcodes and UMIs. TCRdb analysed the 5' RACE reads with MiXCR anew, one entry per CDR3 protein. The sample contains about 560,000 distinct CDR3 sequences, 15% to 20% of which appear only once. General study results and limits: Some SARS-CoV-2-responding clones were already detected in memory before infection. Confirmation was lacking for SARS-CoV-2 specificity of second-wave clones that peaked on day 37.

The CDR3 covers 14 residues. Trimming removed 0 bases from V and 6 bases from J, with 12 bases in between. Germline CDR1 is SGHDT and CDR2 is YYEEEE. The sequence was obtained from an adult woman who had mild COVID-19 (a few samples of this study predate the infection). Cell type and time point are not known. This rearrangement joins TRBV5-6 to TRBJ1-1; perhaps TRBD1 as D (6 bases). Sequencing used PBMCs or a T cell subset sorted from them (not recorded which). The CDR3 bases are TGTGCCAGCAGCTTGGCCCAGGGGAAATCTGAAGCTTTCTTT. It translates to CASSLAQGKSEAFF.